The 5 T cell receptor beta chains in this list originate from one sample, sequenced in a study of CD8 T cells in ankylosing spondylitis. Each CDR3 protein is one row after TCRdb ran MiXCR on the 5' RACE reads. The sample has about 250,000 distinct CDR3 sequences; over 9.5% are singletons. The sequenced material came from blood, either unsorted or a sorted T cell fraction (not recorded which). The receptors were sampled from a male donor with ankylosing spondylitis or in good health (not recorded which).

This clonotype was seen only a few times. CDR3 in amino acids: CASSEGHSYEQYF. As DNA, the CDR3 is TGTGCCAGCAGTGAAGGACACTCCTACGAGCAGTACTTC. This chain joins TRBV6-1 and TRBJ2-7, with D unclear. The CDR3 sequence is 13 residues long. CDR1 and CDR2 (germline): MNHNS, SASEGT. Trimming pared 1 base from V and 0 bases from J, leaving 4 bases between.

J is TRBJ2-7 and V is TRBV14; weak D call: TRBD1 (5 bases). Germline-derived CDR1 and CDR2 are SGHDN and FVKESK. The CDR3 runs 13 residues. V gave up 1 base and J gave up 5 bases, with 9 bases separating them. This CDR3 is CASSQVIRDEQYF. The CDR3 DNA follows: TGTGCCAGCAGCCAAGTAATCAGGGACGAGCAGTACTTC.

This clonotype was observed at least ten times. This chain connects TRBV12-3 or TRBV12-4 to TRBJ1-5; D gene unclear. The V and J ends lost 0 bases and 9 bases respectively, with 9 bases between them. CDR3 length equals 13 residues. CDR3 in DNA: TGTGCCAGCAGTTTAGCTAGGGCAGGGCCCCAGCATTTT. Encoded protein: CASSLARAGPQHF.

The table lists this clonotype with many counts. The chain joins TRBV25-1 to TRBJ1-2, with D possibly being TRBD1 (5 bases). Germline CDR1 reads MGHDK; CDR2 reads SYGVNS. V shed 3 bases and J shed 5 bases, with 7 bases lying between them. The CDR3 runs to 12 residues. The DNA for the CDR3 is TGTGCCAGCAGTGACGGGGGGTATGGCTACACCTTC. Amino acids: CASSDGGYGYTF.

There are a few counts of this clonotype. The chain has TRBV11-2 and TRBJ1-4, with 9 bases that match TRBD1. The CDR3 covers 15 residues. CDR1 is SGHAT and CDR2 is FQNNGV in the germline V gene. V lost 4 bases and J lost 8; bases outside the gene matches: 8. CDR3 coding DNA: TGTGCCAGCAGCTACCCCGGGACAGGGATCGAAAAACTGTTTTTT. Its translation: CASSYPGTGIEKLFF.